This T cell receptor beta chain was identified during a study of regulatory T cells in long-lasting Graves disease. Study-wide background: The antithyroid drugs taken by newly diagnosed Graves' patients had been used for under 3 months. Study-level results: Because few samples were included, accuracy may have been lower.

This CDR3 spans 13 amino acids. From germline, CDR1 is MDHEN and CDR2 SYDVKM. V was pared by 3 bases and J by 8 bases, with 13 bases between. With respect to this clonotype: Its specificity is unknown.

Investigators prepared the TCR beta libraries by applying iRepertoire HTBI primers and Arm-PCR of CDR3 regions. Each CDR3 protein is one row after TCRdb ran MiXCR on the multiplex PCR reads. Of hundreds of thousands of distinct CDR3 sequences detected, over 14% appear once; the ten largest clones hold approximately 7.6%. The time point here: newly diagnosed GD, antithyroid drugs for less than 3 months. After RNA was extracted from PBMCs, the TCR library was made from it. These data also formed part of another study, on T cells in Graves' hyperthyroidism and ophthalmopathy. That paper states: Exclusion of patients followed from uncontrolled infection, other autoimmune disease, pregnancy or lactation.

This TCR was sampled from a woman in her forties with Graves disease. Sequencing was performed on peripheral blood mononuclear cells (PBMCs), taken at new diagnosis, from a patient treated with antithyroid drugs. The chain carries TRBV28 and TRBJ1-1; weak D call: TRBD1 (5 bases). CDR3 coding DNA: TGTGCCAGCAGTTTTCTTTATGGGACGGAAGCTTTCTTT. Protein product: CASSFLYGTEAFF. Full variable domain (remainder filled in from reference TRBV28 and TRBJ1-1): DVKVTQSSRYLVKRTGEKVFLECVQDMDHENMFWYRQDPGLGLRLIYFSYDVKMKEKGDIPEGYSVSREKKERFSLILESASTNQTSMYLCASSFLYGTEAFFGQGTRLTVV.